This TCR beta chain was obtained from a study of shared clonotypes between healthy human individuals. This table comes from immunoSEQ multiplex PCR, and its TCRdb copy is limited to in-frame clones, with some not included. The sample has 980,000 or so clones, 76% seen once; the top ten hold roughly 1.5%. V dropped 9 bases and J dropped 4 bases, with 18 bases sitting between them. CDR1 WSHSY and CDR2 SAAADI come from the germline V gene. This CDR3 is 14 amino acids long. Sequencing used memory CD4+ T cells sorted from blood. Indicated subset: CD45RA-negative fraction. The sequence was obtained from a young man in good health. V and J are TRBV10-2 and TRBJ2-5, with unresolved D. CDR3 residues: CASRSLGVGETQYF. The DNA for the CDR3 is TGCGCCAGTCGGAGTCTAGGAGTGGGAGAGACCCAGTACTTC.